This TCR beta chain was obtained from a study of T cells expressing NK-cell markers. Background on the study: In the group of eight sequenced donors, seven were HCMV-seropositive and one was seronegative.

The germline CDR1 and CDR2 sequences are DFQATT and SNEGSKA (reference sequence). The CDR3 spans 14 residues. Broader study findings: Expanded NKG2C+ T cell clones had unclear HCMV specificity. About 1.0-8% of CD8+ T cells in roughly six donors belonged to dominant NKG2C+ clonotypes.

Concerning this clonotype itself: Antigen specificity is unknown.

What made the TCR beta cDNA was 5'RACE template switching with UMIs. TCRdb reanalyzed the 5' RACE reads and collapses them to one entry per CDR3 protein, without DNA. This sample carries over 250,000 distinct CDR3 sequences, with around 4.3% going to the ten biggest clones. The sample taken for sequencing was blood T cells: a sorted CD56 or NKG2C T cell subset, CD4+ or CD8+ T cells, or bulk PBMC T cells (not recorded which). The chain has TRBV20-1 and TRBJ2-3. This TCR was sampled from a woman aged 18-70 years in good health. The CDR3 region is CSARSHGTTDTQYF.